These 29 T cell receptor beta chains were all obtained from the same sample, sequenced in a study of siplizumab effects on memory and regulatory T cells. Libraries were prepared by immunoSEQ multiplex PCR; TCRdb keeps only in-frame clonotypes and omits some of them. There are roughly 110,000 clones in the sample; 80% to 95% occur only once, and roughly 0.16% lies in the top ten. The material sequenced was non-Treg CD4+ T cells sorted from blood. These receptors were obtained from a human donor in good health.

This rearrangement joins TRBV7-7 to TRBJ2-2; maybe TRBD1 (5 bases). Germline CDR1 reads SSHAT; CDR2 reads FNYEAQ (reference sequence). V gave up 1 base and J gave up 5 bases, with 5 bases separating them. This CDR3 region has 13 residues. CDR3 loop: CASSLGQTGELFF. The DNA of the CDR3 is TGTGCCAGCAGCTTAGGACAGACCGGGGAGCTGTTTTTT.

This clone came up once. V gene TRBV12-5 combines with J gene TRBJ2-4; 7 positions agree with TRBD1. The CDR3 extends over 16 amino acids. The J segment lost 6 bases and the V segment lost 1 base, leaving 9 bases of the junction unmatched. From germline, CDR1 is LGHNT and CDR2 FRNRAP. The CDR3, as DNA: TGTGCTAGTGGTTTGGACAGGGGAGTATCCGGAAACATTCAGTACTTC. This codes for CASGLDRGVSGNIQYF.

This sequence joins TRBV5-1 and TRBJ2-1, with D possibly being TRBD2 (5 bases). CDR3 length: 15 amino acids. Trimming took off 6 bases at V and 6 bases at J, with 19 bases between the two ends. Germline loops: CDR1 SGHRS, CDR2 YFSETQ. The CDR3 DNA sequence: TGCGCCAGCACCCCAGGCGGGCAACTAGTCAATGAGCAGTTCTTC. Translation gives CASTPGGQLVNEQFF.

V and J are TRBV7-2 and TRBJ1-2; D gene ambiguous. CDR3 length: 14 amino acids. Germline V gene sequence: CDR1 SGHTA, CDR2 FQGNSA. Trimming left V 7 bases short and J 7 bases short, with 19 bases between. CDR3 protein: CASTSTPSIGGYTF. The CDR3 DNA reads as TGTGCCAGCACCTCGACACCCTCTATTGGTGGCTACACCTTC.

The genes are TRBV7-2 and TRBJ1-1, with a possible D match to TRBD1 (5 bases). The CDR3 totals 15 residues. The ends were cut back, 3 bases at V and 1 base at J, with 12 bases in the middle. The V gene's germline CDR1 is SGHTA and CDR2 FQGNSA. CDR3 nucleotides: TGTGCCAGCAGCTTGGGATGGGGGAGGAACACTGAAGCTTTCTTT. Translated, it gives CASSLGWGRNTEAFF.

The J gene is TRBJ1-2, the V gene TRBV5-6; 7 positions agree with TRBD1. The V gene end was trimmed by 5 bases and the J gene end by 4 bases; junction bases not matched to a gene: 11. CDR3 length: 15 residues. Germline CDR1 SGHDT, CDR2 YYEEEE. CDR3 amino acids: CASSSGQTLTYGYTF. The DNA for the CDR3 is TGTGCCAGCAGTTCGGGACAGACGCTCACCTATGGCTACACCTTC.

The chain has TRBV28 and TRBJ2-7; maybe TRBD1 (6 bases). There are 13 residues in the CDR3. Looked up from germline, CDR1 is MDHEN and CDR2 is SYDVKM. V was clipped by 7 bases and J by 3 bases, with 13 bases between them. In DNA form, the CDR3 reads TGTGCCAGCATCCGGACAGACTTCTACGAGCAGTACTTC. Translating gives CASIRTDFYEQYF.

The chain employs TRBV11-2 and TRBJ2-5; D is possibly TRBD2 (7 bases). CDR3 length equals 17 residues. Germline CDR1 SGHAT, CDR2 FQNNGV. V lost 0 bases, J lost 2 bases, and 16 bases lay in between. This CDR3 reads CASSLDWGGGKQETQYF. CDR3 sequence (DNA): TGTGCCAGCAGCTTAGATTGGGGAGGGGGGAAACAAGAGACCCAGTACTTC.

V usage is TRBV7-9 and J usage is TRBJ2-3; 9 positions agree with TRBD2. The CDR3 length is 15 residues. The V gene end was trimmed by 5 bases and the J gene end by 1 base; junction bases not matched to a gene: 4. Germline CDR1 and CDR2: SEHNR and FQNEAQ (reference sequence). The chain's CDR3 is CASSKRTSGTDTQYF. In nucleotides, the CDR3 is TGTGCCAGCAGCAAACGGACTAGCGGCACAGATACGCAGTATTTT.

The chain combines TRBV5-1 with TRBJ2-2; TRBD2 matches at 8 bases. The CDR3 sequence is 14 residues long. V lost 7 bases and J lost 4; bases outside the gene matches: 6. Germline-derived CDR1 and CDR2 are SGHRS and YFSETQ. CDR3 nucleotides: TGCGCCAGCTACTCGGGAGGGAGCACCGGGGAGCTGTTTTTT. This sequence encodes CASYSGGSTGELFF. The full variable domain, its missing parts supplied by reference TRBV5-1 and TRBJ2-2, is KAGVTQTPRYLIKTRGQQVTLSCSPISGHRSVSWYQQTPGQGLQFLFEYFSETQRNKGNFPGRFSGRQFSNSRSEMNVSTLELGDSALYLCASYSGGSTGELFFGEGSRLTVL.

This sequence joins TRBV11-3 and TRBJ2-2; TRBD2 aligns across 8 bases. V lost 6 bases, J lost 2 bases, and 2 bases stayed unmatched. This CDR3 spans 14 amino acids. Germline loops: CDR1 SGHNT, CDR2 YENEEA. Here the CDR3 DNA reads TGTGCCAGCAGGCTAGCGGGTAACACCGGGGAGCTGTTTTTT. Its translation: CASRLAGNTGELFF.

The chain is built from TRBV19 and TRBJ2-2; D possibly corresponds to TRBD2 (5 bases). The length of the CDR3 is 12 residues. Deletions cut 6 bases from V and 8 bases from J, with 10 bases between. CDR1 is LNHDA and CDR2 is SQIVND in the germline V gene (reference sequence). DNA of the CDR3: TGTGCCAGTAGGACTATCCAAGGGGAGCTGTTTTTT. Translated, it gives CASRTIQGELFF. Supplemented by reference TRBV19 and TRBJ2-2, the full variable domain reads DGGITQSPKYLFRKEGQNVTLSCEQNLNHDAMYWYRQDPGQGLRLIYYSQIVNDFQKGDIAEGYSVSREKKESFPLTVTSAQKNPTAFYLCASRTIQGELFFGEGSRLTVL.

CDR3 sequence: CASSLRGTQSPSEQYF. CDR3 nucleotides: TGTGCCAGCAGCTTACGGGGGACCCAAAGCCCCTCCGAGCAGTACTTC. The chain employs TRBV11-2 and TRBJ2-7; tentative D call: TRBD2 (6 bases). Germline V gene sequence: CDR1 SGHAT, CDR2 FQNNGV. This CDR3 comprises 16 residues. V was pared by 2 bases and J by 6 bases, with 20 bases between. Based on the CDR3 plus reference TRBV11-2 and TRBJ2-7, the full variable domain is EAGVAQSPRYKIIEKRQSVAFWCNPISGHATLYWYQQILGQGPKLLIQFQNNGVVDDSQLPKDRFSAERLKGVDSTLKIQPAKLEDSAVYLCASSLRGTQSPSEQYFGPGTRLTVT.

Comment on this clone: Other nucleotide sequences from this sample produce the same CDR3. The genes are TRBV5-1 and TRBJ2-3; D unclear. Trimming cost V 4 bases and J 2 bases, with 5 bases left between them. The germline V gene has CDR1 SGHRS and CDR2 YFSETQ. This CDR3 has 12 amino acids. CDR3 residues: CASSPSTDTQYF. In nucleotides, the CDR3 is TGCGCCAGCAGCCCATCCACAGATACGCAGTATTTT.

The rearrangement uses TRBV9 and TRBJ2-2; perhaps TRBD2 as D (5 bases). This CDR3 spans 13 amino acids. V gave up 0 bases and J gave up 8 bases, with 8 bases separating them. Germline V gene lookup returns CDR1 SGDLS and CDR2 YYNGEE. In nucleotides, the CDR3 is TGTGCCAGCAGCGTAGTCACGGGAGGGGAGCTGTTTTTT. Translation gives CASSVVTGGELFF. The whole variable domain, filled in from reference TRBV9 and TRBJ2-2, reads DSGVTQTPKHLITATGQRVTLRCSPRSGDLSVYWYQQSLDQGLQFLIQYYNGEERAKGNILERFSAQQFPDLHSELNLSSLELGDSALYFCASSVVTGGELFFGEGSRLTVL.

The chain has TRBV28 and TRBJ1-2; the D gene is possibly TRBD1 (6 bases). There are 16 residues in the CDR3. V lost 3 bases, J lost 2 bases, and 16 bases lay in between. Germline V CDR1 and CDR2: MDHEN, SYDVKM. CDR3 DNA sequence: TGTGCCAGCAGTTTGGGGGGCCAGGGGTCGAACTATGGCTACACCTTC. This codes for CASSLGGQGSNYGYTF.

This rearrangement joins TRBV6-6 to TRBJ2-3, with D tentatively TRBD1 or TRBD2 (5 bases each). This CDR3 region has 15 residues. The V and J ends lost 5 bases and 4 bases respectively, with 16 bases between them. Germline V gives CDR1 MNHNY, CDR2 SVGAGI (reference sequence). The CDR3 nucleotides are TGTGCCAGCAGTACGGGCGAGGGGCGGGCAGATACGCAGTATTTT. It is translated as CASSTGEGRADTQYF.

The chain joins TRBV7-2 to TRBJ2-5; 9 bases align to TRBD2. There are 15 residues in the CDR3. CDR1 SGHTA and CDR2 FQGNSA come from the germline V gene. The V and J ends lost 11 bases and 1 base, in that order; junction bases with no gene match: 11. DNA for the CDR3: TGTGCCCAAGCTTATCAGCGGGGGGCCCAAGAGACCCAGTACTTC. Translated, it gives CAQAYQRGAQETQYF.

The V call is TRBV7-6, the J call TRBJ2-1; no clear D gene. The CDR3 totals 13 residues. Trimming shortened V by 2 bases and J by 6 bases, and 8 bases separated the two germline ends. Germline V gene data show CDR1 as SGHVS and CDR2 as FNYEAQ. The CDR3 DNA follows: TGTGCCAGCAGCTTACCAGCGCTCAATGAGCAGTTCTTC. Translating gives CASSLPALNEQFF. The variable domain in full, with the rest retrieved from reference TRBV7-6 and TRBJ2-1, is GAGVSQSPRYKVTKRGQDVALRCDPISGHVSLYWYRQALGQGPEFLTYFNYEAQQDKSGLPNDRFSAERPEGSISTLTIQRTEQRDSAMYRCASSLPALNEQFFGPGTRLTVL.

The rearrangement joins TRBV28 to TRBJ2-4; D is ambiguous. Germline V gene lookup returns CDR1 MDHEN and CDR2 SYDVKM. This CDR3 is built from 15 residues. Deletions cut 3 bases from V and 0 bases from J, with 9 bases between. The chain's CDR3 is CASSFKGRAKNIQYF. The CDR3 bases are TGTGCCAGCAGTTTCAAGGGTAGAGCCAAAAACATTCAGTACTTC. Full variable domain (missing parts from reference TRBV28 and TRBJ2-4): DVKVTQSSRYLVKRTGEKVFLECVQDMDHENMFWYRQDPGLGLRLIYFSYDVKMKEKGDIPEGYSVSREKKERFSLILESASTNQTSMYLCASSFKGRAKNIQYFGAGTRLSVL.

This chain uses TRBV15 with TRBJ2-5, with D perhaps matching TRBD2 (6 bases). Looked up from germline, CDR1 is LNHNV and CDR2 is YYDKDF (reference sequence). The length of the CDR3 is 14 residues. Trimming left V 5 bases short and J 1 base short, with 11 bases between. CDR3 sequence: CATSGWGVQETQYF. The CDR3, as DNA: TGTGCCACCAGCGGTTGGGGGGTCCAAGAGACCCAGTACTTC.

The chain uses TRBV7-9 and TRBJ1-1; unclear D gene. Germline lookup yields CDR1 SEHNR and CDR2 FQNEAQ (reference sequence). The CDR3 is made up of 13 amino acids. V gave up 0 bases and J gave up 1 base, with 3 bases separating them. The CDR3 region is CASSLAGNTEAFF. The CDR3 region has the DNA TGTGCCAGCAGCTTAGCGGGGAACACTGAAGCTTTCTTT. The variable domain in full, with the rest retrieved from reference TRBV7-9 and TRBJ1-1, is DTGVSQNPRHKITKRGQNVTFRCDPISEHNRLYWYRQTLGQGPEFLTYFQNEAQLEKSRLLSDRFSAERPKGSFSTLEIQRTEQGDSAMYLCASSLAGNTEAFFGQGTRLTVV.

The chain combines TRBV19 with TRBJ1-5; no clear D. The CDR3 contains 16 residues. CDR1 LNHDA and CDR2 SQIVND come from the germline V gene (reference sequence). V lost 5 bases to trimming and J lost 6 bases, with 20 bases between them. DNA for the CDR3: TGTGCCAGTAGTCTCAGGACGGAGAGCCCGTCTCAGCCCCAGCATTTT. It codes for CASSLRTESPSQPQHF.

The V call is TRBV6-1, the J call TRBJ2-1, with D possibly matching TRBD1 (7 bases). The CDR3 consists of 17 residues. The ends were cut back, 1 base at V and 6 bases at J, with 19 bases in the middle. Looked up from germline, CDR1 is MNHNS and CDR2 is SASEGT. The CDR3 spells CASSEEAWAGQSNEQFF. CDR3 nucleotides: TGTGCCAGCAGTGAAGAAGCTTGGGCGGGACAGAGCAATGAGCAGTTCTTC.

V and J are TRBV5-1 and TRBJ1-2; D uncertain. The germline gives CDR1 SGHRS, CDR2 YFSETQ. V was cut by 2 bases and J by 5 bases, with 10 bases left in between. There are 13 residues in the CDR3. CDR3 coding DNA: TGCGCCAGCAGCTTAGCGGACGGATATGGCTACACCTTC. Translating it yields CASSLADGYGYTF. The whole variable domain, filled in from reference TRBV5-1 and TRBJ1-2, reads KAGVTQTPRYLIKTRGQQVTLSCSPISGHRSVSWYQQTPGQGLQFLFEYFSETQRNKGNFPGRFSGRQFSNSRSEMNVSTLELGDSALYLCASSLADGYGYTFGSGTRLTVV.

J is TRBJ2-5 and V is TRBV7-8, with TRBD2 as a possible D gene (5 bases). Germline CDR1 is SGHVS and CDR2 is FQNEAQ. V shed 5 bases and J shed 5 bases, with 12 bases lying between them. This CDR3 region has 13 residues. As DNA, the CDR3 is TGTGCCAGCAGCCCCGGGCCGGGGGAGACCCAGTACTTC. Translating gives CASSPGPGETQYF.

The genes are TRBV18 and TRBJ1-6; maybe TRBD1 (6 bases). The germline V gene has CDR1 KGHSH and CDR2 LQKENI. The CDR3 contains 15 residues. Trimming left V 5 bases short and J 7 bases short, with 15 bases between. In nucleotides, the CDR3 is TGTGCCAGCTCAGCCCAACAGGGAGAGAATTCACCCCTCCACTTT. It translates to CASSAQQGENSPLHF.

V and J are TRBV19 and TRBJ2-7; TRBD1 matches at 9 bases. Germline assignment: CDR1 LNHDA and CDR2 SQIVND (reference sequence). The V and J ends lost 4 bases and 6 bases, in that order; junction bases with no gene match: 10. The CDR3 contains 15 residues. The CDR3, as DNA: TGTGCCAGTAGTACGTCAGACACAGGGGGCTTCGAGCAGTACTTC. It encodes CASSTSDTGGFEQYF.

V and J are TRBV4-3 and TRBJ2-7; TRBD1 matches 9 bases. The CDR3 consists of 18 residues. J lost 6 bases, V lost 3 bases, and 18 bases had no gene match. Germline CDR1 is LGHNA and CDR2 is YSLEER. CDR3 sequence reads: CASSQGIRTGEKICEQYF. CDR3 sequence (DNA): TGCGCCAGCAGCCAGGGTATCCGGACAGGGGAAAAAATCTGCGAGCAGTACTTC.